Here is one T cell receptor beta chain with its context. What it binds is not known. V lost 1 base to trimming and J lost 9 bases, with 12 bases between them. This CDR3 is 13 amino acids long. CDR1 and CDR2 (germline): SGHTA, FQGNSA. These data belong to a study of blood T cells in healthy people across ages. Study-wide results and caveats: Strong correlation linked observed beta diversity and percent naive T cells. Per million T cells, the diversity of TCR beta decreased roughly linearly as age advanced.

A J-beta primer mix and a sample-barcoded 5' primer were used in a second PCR of about 6 to 12 cycles. TCRdb re-called the 5' RACE reads with MiXCR, one entry per CDR3 protein. The sample contains fewer than 2 million distinct CDR3 sequences, roughly two fifths of which appear only once. Every participating donor contributed 7.5 to 10 milliliters of peripheral blood through a draw. The sequence derives from a human donor in good health. The V gene is TRBV7-2, the J gene TRBJ1-2; possible D gene TRBD1, 6 bases. The sequencing sample was made of blood. CDR3 residues: CASSLGQDSSYTF. The CDR3 DNA is TGTGCCAGCAGCTTAGGGCAGGACAGTAGCTACACCTTC.